This T cell receptor (beta chain) was observed in a study of blood T cell repertoires in COVID-19. The assay was immunoSEQ multiplex PCR, and TCRdb's table has in-frame clones only and misses some. This table holds 150,000 or so clones, approximately 80% found once. The germline V gene has CDR1 SGHRS and CDR2 YFSETQ. The V gene end was trimmed by 0 bases and the J gene end by 3 bases; junction bases not matched to a gene: 12. There are 17 residues in the CDR3. The clonotype comes from a woman in her fifties or sixties with acute or convalescent COVID-19. The specimen was peripheral blood. This sequence joins TRBV5-1 and TRBJ2-7; TRBD2 matches at 7 bases. This CDR3 is CASSLDYYAGVIYEQYF. The CDR3 coding sequence is TGCGCCAGCAGCTTGGATTATTACGCGGGGGTGATCTACGAGCAGTACTTC. Full variable domain (remainder filled in from reference TRBV5-1 and TRBJ2-7): KAGVTQTPRYLIKTRGQQVTLSCSPISGHRSVSWYQQTPGQGLQFLFEYFSETQRNKGNFPGRFSGRQFSNSRSEMNVSTLELGDSALYLCASSLDYYAGVIYEQYFGPGTRLTVT.